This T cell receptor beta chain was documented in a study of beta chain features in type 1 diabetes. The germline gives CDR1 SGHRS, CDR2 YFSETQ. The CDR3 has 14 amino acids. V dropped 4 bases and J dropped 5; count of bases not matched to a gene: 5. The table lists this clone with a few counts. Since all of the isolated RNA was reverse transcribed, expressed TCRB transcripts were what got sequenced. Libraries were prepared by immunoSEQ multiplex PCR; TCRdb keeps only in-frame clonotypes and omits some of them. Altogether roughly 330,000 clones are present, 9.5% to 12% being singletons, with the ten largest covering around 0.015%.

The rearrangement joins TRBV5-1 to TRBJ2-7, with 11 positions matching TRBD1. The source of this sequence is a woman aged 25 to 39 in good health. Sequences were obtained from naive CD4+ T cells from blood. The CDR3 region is CASSRTGGLDEQYF. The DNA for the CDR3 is TGCGCCAGCAGCCGGACAGGGGGCTTGGACGAGCAGTACTTC.